This T cell receptor beta chain stems from a study of beta chain features in type 1 diabetes. Germline CDR1 reads SNHLY; CDR2 reads FYNNEI. The CDR3 runs 16 residues. V lost 6 bases to trimming and J lost 7 bases; unmatched junction nucleotides: 12. As every portion of the isolated RNA was reverse transcribed, the sequencing read expressed TCRB transcripts. Produced via immunoSEQ multiplex PCR; TCRdb's table is partial and in-frame only. The table lists some 200,000 clones, about a tenth of them singletons. This chain joins TRBV2 and TRBJ2-3, with TRBD2 identical over 11 bases. Sequences were obtained from central memory CD4+ T cells from blood. The sequence derives from a man in his late teens or twenties in good health. In DNA form, the CDR3 reads TGTGCCAGCAGCGCCTATAGCGGGAGGGCCTCCCATACGCAGTATTTT. Protein sequence: CASSAYSGRASHTQYF.